This T cell receptor (beta chain) emerged from a study of radiation and T cells in renal cell carcinoma. V was clipped by 2 bases and J by 2 bases, with 10 bases between them. Germline values: CDR1 SGHVS, CDR2 FNYEAQ. The CDR3 has 14 amino acids. Time point described: blood 4 weeks post-SBRT, at nephrectomy. Treatment here: 15 Gy SBRT to primary tumor, nephrectomy 4 weeks later. Radiation-treated patients gave blood at baseline, week 2 and week 4. Clear cell pathology was present in this patient's renal cell carcinoma. Measured with immunoSEQ multiplex PCR; TCRdb has only the in-frame clones, and not every one. The sample has 120,000 to 150,000 clones, about 86% seen once.

Specimen: blood, collected from a patient whose treatment included radiotherapy and nephrectomy. V gene TRBV7-6 combines with J gene TRBJ2-7; possible D gene TRBD1, 5 bases. This receptor was taken from a woman aged 50 to 60 with renal cell carcinoma. CDR3 in DNA: TGTGCCAGCAGCTTAAGTCAGGGAACCTACGAGCAGTACTTC. Translated: CASSLSQGTYEQYF. Supplemented by reference TRBV7-6 and TRBJ2-7, the full variable domain reads GAGVSQSPRYKVTKRGQDVALRCDPISGHVSLYWYRQALGQGPEFLTYFNYEAQQDKSGLPNDRFSAERPEGSISTLTIQRTEQRDSAMYRCASSLSQGTYEQYFGPGTRLTVT.